These T cell receptor beta chains were read from a single sample in a study of cytomegalovirus exposure and HLA in healthy donors. TCRdb keeps only in-frame clones here, not all; method: immunoSEQ multiplex PCR. This table holds roughly 120,000 clones, roughly four fifths found once. Sequences were obtained from PBMCs. Receptors were obtained from a male donor in good health and CMV-seropositive. The CDR3 runs from the conserved cysteine through the conserved F or W. Fields, in order: J gene, CDR3 length, V gene, clone size, D gene, CDR3 DNA, CDR3 protein. D genes are given only for firm matches. The size field is filled for only some rows; it gives once, few, many or a size class.

TRBJ2-2,15,TRBV11-2,NA,NA,TGTGCCAGCAGCACCGCAGGGATTTCCACCGGGGAGCTGTTTTTT,CASSTAGISTGELFF
TRBJ2-3,18,TRBV10-3,NA,TRBD2,TGTGCCATCAGTGGGACTAGCGGGAGGTTTATTGGTGCAGATACGCAGTATTTT,CAISGTSGRFIGADTQYF
TRBJ2-1,15,TRBV7-3,once,TRBD2,TGTGCCAGCAGCGCCGGGACTAGCGGCTACAATGAGCAGTTCTTC,CASSAGTSGYNEQFF
TRBJ2-3,16,TRBV7-6,few,TRBD2,TGTGCCAGCAGCTGGAAGCTAGCGGGAGGGACAGATACGCAGTATTTT,CASSWKLAGGTDTQYF
TRBJ1-1,18,TRBV2,NA,TRBD1,TGTGCCAGCAGTTTAGGGGGCGGGCCGGGGGATTTGGACACTGAAGCTTTCTTT,CASSLGGGPGDLDTEAFF
TRBJ2-7,14,TRBV28,NA,NA,TGTGCCAGCCTCCAGGGGACCCGAGTCTACGAGCAGTACTTC,CASLQGTRVYEQYF
TRBJ2-1,15,TRBV27,few,TRBD1,TGTGCCAGCAGTTTGGGGACAGGGGGCTACAATGAGCAGTTCTTC,CASSLGTGGYNEQFF
TRBJ1-2,17,TRBV7-2,NA,TRBD1,TGTGCCAGCAGCTTCCCCCAGGGACAGTTTGGGGGCTATGGCTACACCTTC,CASSFPQGQFGGYGYTF
TRBJ2-2,16,TRBV5-5,NA,TRBD2,TGTGCCAGCAGCGGGACTAGCGGGGGATACACCGGGGAGCTGTTTTTT,CASSGTSGGYTGELFF
TRBJ1-1,12,TRBV19,NA,TRBD1,TGTGCCACCCGGACAGGAGGCACTGAAGCTTTCTTT,CATRTGGTEAFF
TRBJ2-3,15,TRBV7-9,once,NA,TGTGCCAGCAGCTTAGGAGGGGGGGACACAGATACGCAGTATTTT,CASSLGGGDTDTQYF
TRBJ2-5,16,TRBV7-9,NA,TRBD1,TGTGCCAGCAGCTTACAGGGGGACGGTGACCAAGAGACCCAGTACTTC,CASSLQGDGDQETQYF
TRBJ2-7,15,TRBV11-2,NA,NA,TGTGCCAGCAGCTCCCACAGGGCCCTGTCCTACGAGCAGTACTTC,CASSSHRALSYEQYF
TRBJ1-1,14,TRBV5-5,NA,NA,TGTGCCAGCAGCTTGGCTACAGGGAACACTGAAGCTTTCTTT,CASSLATGNTEAFF
TRBJ1-1,16,TRBV13,NA,TRBD1,TGTGCCAGCAGCCAAGGACAGGGGCGGTTTAGCGCTGAAGCTTTCTTT,CASSQGQGRFSAEAFF
TRBJ2-6,16,TRBV25-1,once,NA,TGTGCCAGCAGTGAATTCAGGGTGTCTGGGGCCAACGTCCTGACTTTC,CASSEFRVSGANVLTF
TRBJ1-2,12,TRBV29-1,NA,NA,TGCAGCTCCGTGTCGGCAGAGGGTGGCTACACCTTC,CSSVSAEGGYTF
TRBJ2-4,12,TRBV28,NA,NA,TGTGCCACCGCGAGCGGTTTAGGCATTCAGTACTTC,CATASGLGIQYF
TRBJ2-5,17,TRBV19,NA,TRBD2,TGTGCCAGTAGTACCACAATTACTAGCGGGAGTGGGGAGACCCAGTACTTC,CASSTTITSGSGETQYF
TRBJ2-1,17,TRBV9,NA,TRBD2,TGTGCCAGCAGCGTCGGGACTAGCGGGAGAACTTACAATGAGCAGTTCTTC,CASSVGTSGRTYNEQFF
TRBJ2-2,17,TRBV9,NA,TRBD2,TGTGCCAGCAGCGGACTAGCGGGAGAGAGAGACACCGGGGAGCTGTTTTTT,CASSGLAGERDTGELFF
TRBJ2-1,16,TRBV7-2,NA,TRBD2,TGTGCCAGCAGCTTAGGAGCGGGAGGTGCCTACAATGAGCAGTTCTTC,CASSLGAGGAYNEQFF
TRBJ2-3,14,TRBV6-1,NA,NA,TGTGCCAGCAGTGAAGTCCCTAGCACAGATACGCAGTATTTT,CASSEVPSTDTQYF
TRBJ2-7,14,TRBV28,NA,NA,TGTGCCAGCATCTCGTGGAACAGGGCCGACGAGCAGTACTTC,CASISWNRADEQYF
TRBJ2-1,12,TRBV29-1,NA,NA,TGCAGCGTTGACAACTCCTACAATGAGCAGTTCTTC,CSVDNSYNEQFF
TRBJ1-1,13,TRBV11-2,NA,NA,TGTGCCAGCAGCTTAGGAGGCGCTACTGAAGCTTTCTTT,CASSLGGATEAFF
TRBJ2-1,12,TRBV7-9,NA,NA,TGTGCCAGCAGCTTACGGGTAGATGAGCAGTTCTTC,CASSLRVDEQFF
TRBJ2-2,16,TRBV7-9,NA,TRBD2,TGTGCCAGCAGTTCCCGGACTAGCGAGAACACCGGGGAGCTGTTTTTT,CASSSRTSENTGELFF
TRBJ2-7,14,TRBV19,few,NA,TGTGCCAGTAGTATAGAAGGGGGTCCGCGGGAGCAGTACTTC,CASSIEGGPREQYF
TRBJ2-2,14,TRBV19,NA,TRBD1,TGTGCCATTCAGGACAGGGAGAACACCGGGGAGCTGTTTTTT,CAIQDRENTGELFF
TRBJ2-7,14,TRBV19,NA,NA,TGTGCCAGTAGTATCGACAGAAACTCCTACGAGCAGTACTTC,CASSIDRNSYEQYF
TRBJ2-1,14,TRBV28,NA,NA,TGTGCCAGCAGTACCACGCTTAAACATAATGAGCAGTTCTTC,CASSTTLKHNEQFF
TRBJ1-3,14,TRBV6-5,NA,NA,TGTGCCAGCAGCTTGACAGGCCGCGGAAACACCATATATTTT,CASSLTGRGNTIYF
TRBJ1-5,12,TRBV5-6,NA,NA,TGTGCCAGCAGCGAACAGGGTCAGCCCCAGCATTTT,CASSEQGQPQHF
TRBJ2-1,13,TRBV5-1,NA,NA,TGCGCCAGCAGCTGGGACTTATACAATGAGCAGTTCTTC,CASSWDLYNEQFF
TRBJ2-7,14,TRBV28,NA,NA,TGTGCCAGCACCCCTACGCGGGGGCGCGGCGAGCAGTACTTC,CASTPTRGRGEQYF
TRBJ2-5,16,TRBV19,NA,TRBD2,TGTGCCAGTAGTTTACGGACTAGCGGGAGTATCGGGACCCAGTACTTC,CASSLRTSGSIGTQYF
TRBJ2-2,17,TRBV27,NA,TRBD2,TGTGCCAGCAGTTTATATGTGAGGACTAGATCCACCGGGGAGCTGTTTTTT,CASSLYVRTRSTGELFF
TRBJ2-1,14,TRBV9,few,NA,TGTGCCAGCACCAAAAGCGGAGGCTTCAAAGAGCAGTTCTTC,CASTKSGGFKEQFF
TRBJ2-1,19,TRBV7-9,few,TRBD2,TGTGCCAGCAGTCCTTATGGTAGCGGGAGTCGGAGCTCCTACAATGAGCAGTTCTTC,CASSPYGSGSRSSYNEQFF
TRBJ2-1,16,TRBV7-3,NA,TRBD2,TGTGCCAGCAGCTTAATCTCCGGACTAGCGGAGGATGAGCAGTTCTTC,CASSLISGLAEDEQFF
TRBJ2-5,14,TRBV5-6,few,NA,TGTGCCAGCAGCGGCCGGGGATACCAAGAGACCCAGTACTTC,CASSGRGYQETQYF
TRBJ1-1,14,TRBV27,NA,TRBD1,TGTGCCAGCAGTTACGGGACAGGAGGGGCTGAAGCTTTCTTT,CASSYGTGGAEAFF
TRBJ2-4,14,TRBV28,NA,NA,TGTGCCAGCAGCTCGGGACTAGCCAAAAACATTCAGTACTTC,CASSSGLAKNIQYF
TRBJ1-3,14,TRBV28,NA,NA,TGTGCCAGCAGCTTAGCAGGACTCGGGAACACCATATATTTT,CASSLAGLGNTIYF
TRBJ1-5,13,TRBV1,NA,NA,TGCACCAGCAGCCAATATCCCGATCAGCCCCAGCATTTT,CTSSQYPDQPQHF